This passage covers 10 T cell receptor beta chains from one sample sequenced in a study of regulatory T cells in long-lasting Graves disease. The time point here: newly diagnosed GD, antithyroid drugs for less than 3 months. PBMC RNA was the source of the TCR library. CDR3 regions were amplified by Arm-PCR using iRepertoire HTBI primers to build TCR beta libraries. Each CDR3 protein is one row after TCRdb ran MiXCR on the multiplex PCR reads. The sample yields 560,000 or so distinct CDR3 sequences, about 15% seen once. The sample also formed part of further work on T cells in Graves' hyperthyroidism and ophthalmopathy.

The sample consisted of peripheral blood mononuclear cells (PBMCs), taken at new diagnosis, from a patient treated with antithyroid drugs. The receptors derive from a man between 18 and 35 years old with Graves disease.

This clonotype was recorded at least ten times. The V call is TRBV7-9, the J call TRBJ2-7, with D perhaps assigned TRBD1 or TRBD2 (6 bases each). Per germline, CDR1 SEHNR and CDR2 FQNEAQ (reference sequence). Trimming stripped 5 bases from V and 0 bases from J, with 17 bases between. This CDR3 is built from 16 residues. The CDR3 DNA reads TGTGCCAGCAGCCCCGGGGGCGCAGGGAGCTCCTACGAGCAGTACTTC. The encoded protein is CASSPGGAGSSYEQYF.

This clonotype was found many times. The chain recombines TRBV2 with TRBJ2-3, with TRBD2 as a possible D gene (5 bases). Trimming left V 4 bases short and J 0 bases short, with 8 bases between. This CDR3 region has 14 residues. Per the germline V gene, CDR1 is SNHLY and CDR2 is FYNNEI. As DNA, the CDR3 is TGTGCCAGCAGTGGACTAACCAGCACAGATACGCAGTATTTT. It yields the protein CASSGLTSTDTQYF. Supplemented by reference TRBV2 and TRBJ2-3, the full variable domain reads EPEVTQTPSHQVTQMGQEVILRCVPISNHLYFYWYRQILGQKVEFLVSFYNNEISEKSEIFDDQFSVERPDGSNFTLKIRSTKLEDSAMYFCASSGLTSTDTQYFGPGTRLTVL.

This clonotype was observed many times. V is TRBV12-3 or TRBV12-4 and J is TRBJ2-3; 10 bases are a match to TRBD1. This CDR3 is built from 16 residues. With 6 bases clipped from V and 6 bases from J, the junction kept 12 bases outside the gene matches. The CDR3 protein is CASRHPGQGTPDTQYF. The CDR3 DNA reads TGTGCCAGCAGGCATCCGGGACAGGGGACGCCGGATACGCAGTATTTT.

As regards this clonotype: Being one base from a much bigger clone, this may be a read error. V and J are TRBV3-1 and TRBJ2-2; D unresolved. Trimming pared 5 bases from V and 6 bases from J, leaving 13 bases between. In germline, CDR1 is LGHDT, CDR2 YNNKEL (reference sequence). The CDR3 is 14 amino acids. CDR3 sequence: CASSSPLGPGELFF. The CDR3 DNA follows: TGTGCCAGCAGCAGTCCATTAGGTCCCGGGGAGCTGTTTTTT.

This clonotype was picked up a small number of times. The V gene is TRBV3-1, the J gene TRBJ2-4; 8 nucleotides match TRBD1. There are 15 residues in the CDR3. J lost 4 bases, V lost 3 bases, and 5 bases had no gene match. Germline V lookup: CDR1 LGHDT, CDR2 YNNKEL (reference sequence). This CDR3 reads CASSHPGQAKNIQYF. In DNA, the CDR3 is TGTGCCAGCAGCCACCCGGGACAGGCAAAAAACATTCAGTACTTC.

This clonotype was observed at least ten times. The genes are TRBV20-1 and TRBJ2-1, with 8 nucleotides matching TRBD2. CDR3 length: 15 amino acids. CDR1 DFQATT and CDR2 SNEGSKA come from the germline V gene (reference sequence). J lost 0 bases, V lost 3 bases, and 4 bases had no gene match. CDR3 bases: TGCAGTGCTAGTCCTAGCGGGTACTCCTACAATGAGCAGTTCTTC. Translated, it gives CSASPSGYSYNEQFF.

Only a few counts were recorded for this clonotype. The chain uses TRBV5-5 and TRBJ2-1; no definite D call. The CDR3 contains 15 residues. The V gene lost 4 bases and the J gene lost 2 bases, with 13 bases spanning the gap. CDR1 and CDR2 from the germline V gene are SGHKS and YYEKEE (reference sequence). DNA of the CDR3: TGTGCCAGCAGCCATGACCCGGGCGCCTACAATGAGCAGTTCTTC. Its protein product is CASSHDPGAYNEQFF. Using reference TRBV5-5 and TRBJ2-1 for the parts outside the CDR3, the full variable domain is DAGVTQSPTHLIKTRGQQVTLRCSPISGHKSVSWYQQVLGQGPQFIFQYYEKEERGRGNFPDRFSARQFPNYSSELNVNALLLGDSALYLCASSHDPGAYNEQFFGPGTRLTVL.

This clonotype was recorded many times. This chain connects TRBV12-3 or TRBV12-4 to TRBJ1-1; the D gene is possibly TRBD1 (5 bases). The ends were cut back, 7 bases at V and 5 bases at J, with 17 bases in the middle. The CDR3 is 14 amino acids. The CDR3 loop is CASTSGGAGTEAFF. The DNA of the CDR3 is TGTGCCAGCACCTCCGGCGGGGCGGGGACTGAAGCTTTCTTT.

In its sample, this clonotype was seen many times. This chain connects TRBV12-3 or TRBV12-4 to TRBJ1-3, with TRBD1 matching 8 bases. Trimming at V came to 6 bases and at J to 4 bases, leaving 5 bases not matched to a gene. The CDR3 is 14 amino acids. The CDR3 DNA reads TGTGCCAGCAGCCCGGACAGGGTCGGAAACACCATATATTTT. Its protein product is CASSPDRVGNTIYF.

On this clonotype: It may be a read error: a sequence one base away is much more abundant. The chain uses TRBV7-2 and TRBJ2-5; D gene uncertain. There are 13 residues in the CDR3. Trimming cost V 7 bases and J 7 bases, with 16 bases left between them. The germline V gene has CDR1 SGHTA and CDR2 FQGNSA. This chain's CDR3 is CASNLVLRATQYF. The DNA for the CDR3 is TGTGCCAGCAACTTGGTCCTTCGAGCGACCCAGTACTTC.